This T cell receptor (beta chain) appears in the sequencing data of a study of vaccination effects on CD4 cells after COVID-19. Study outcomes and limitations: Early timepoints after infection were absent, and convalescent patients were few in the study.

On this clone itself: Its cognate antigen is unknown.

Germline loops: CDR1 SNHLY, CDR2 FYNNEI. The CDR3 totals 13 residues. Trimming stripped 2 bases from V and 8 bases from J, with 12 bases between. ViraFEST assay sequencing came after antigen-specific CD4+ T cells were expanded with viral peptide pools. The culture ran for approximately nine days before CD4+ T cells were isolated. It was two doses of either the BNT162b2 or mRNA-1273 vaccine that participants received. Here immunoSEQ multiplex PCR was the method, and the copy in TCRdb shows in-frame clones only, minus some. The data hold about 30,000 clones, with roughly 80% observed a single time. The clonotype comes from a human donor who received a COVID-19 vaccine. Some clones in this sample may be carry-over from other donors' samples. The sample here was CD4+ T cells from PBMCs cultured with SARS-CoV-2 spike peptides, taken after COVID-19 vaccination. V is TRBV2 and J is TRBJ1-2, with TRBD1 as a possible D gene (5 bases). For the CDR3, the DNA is TGTGCCAGCAGTGAACAGGGTCTAGAAGGCTACACCTTC. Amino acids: CASSEQGLEGYTF.